The 8 T cell receptor beta chains below were found in one sample sequenced in a study of cytomegalovirus exposure and HLA in healthy donors. PCR amplification relied on 60 Vbeta primers (plus 13 Jbeta primers). This table comes from immunoSEQ multiplex PCR, and its TCRdb copy is limited to in-frame clones, with some not included. This table holds 75,000 to 85,000 clones, about three quarters found once. Sequencing used PBMCs. Receptors were obtained from a male donor in good health and CMV-seronegative.

On this clone itself: Germline and junction disagree at one end, which may indicate a read error. The chain employs TRBV6-5 and TRBJ2-3; TRBD1 aligns across 7 bases. This CDR3 has 16 residues. CDR1 is MNHEY and CDR2 is SVGAGI in the germline V gene. CDR3 loop: CASSYSGGPGTDTQCF. The CDR3 DNA reads as TGTGCCAGCAGTTACTCAGGGGGCCCGGGCACAGATACGCAGTGTTTT.

The chain combines TRBV29-1 with TRBJ2-1; 9 bases line up with TRBD1. J gave up 8 bases and V 7 bases, and 18 bases lay outside the gene matches. The germline V gene has CDR1 SQVTM and CDR2 ANQGSEA. The length of the CDR3 is 16 residues. This chain's CDR3 is CSAGGGLDRGIDEQFF. The CDR3 bases are TGCAGCGCGGGTGGGGGGTTGGACAGGGGAATCGATGAGCAGTTCTTC.

This chain links TRBV5-1 with TRBJ1-1; tentative D call: TRBD1 (5 bases). The germline CDR1 and CDR2 sequences are SGHRS and YFSETQ. Trimming took off 0 bases at V and 2 bases at J, with 11 bases between the two ends. The CDR3 extends over 15 amino acids. The CDR3 DNA reads TGCGCCAGCAGCTTGGCCGGGGGATTTAACACTGAAGCTTTCTTT. Translating it yields CASSLAGGFNTEAFF.

J is TRBJ1-1 and V is TRBV7-2; maybe TRBD1 (6 bases). Germline assignment: CDR1 SGHTA and CDR2 FQGNSA. This CDR3 region has 13 residues. V gave up 3 bases and J gave up 5 bases, with 10 bases separating them. CDR3 DNA sequence: TGTGCCAGCAGCTTGACAGGAATAACTGAAGCTTTCTTT. This codes for CASSLTGITEAFF.

The V and J genes are TRBV5-1 and TRBJ1-2, with 10 bases lining up with TRBD1. From germline, CDR1 is SGHRS and CDR2 YFSETQ. The CDR3 has 14 amino acids. J lost 6 bases, V lost 0 bases, and 2 bases had no gene match. The CDR3 nucleotides are TGCGCCAGCAGCTTGGCCGGGACAGGGGATGGCTACACCTTC. Translating gives CASSLAGTGDGYTF.

This chain joins TRBV14 and TRBJ1-1, with 9 positions matching TRBD1. Germline V gives CDR1 SGHDN, CDR2 FVKESK. The CDR3 length is 13 residues. The ends lost 4 bases at V and 7 bases at J; junction bases unmatched: 4. The CDR3 protein is CASSPGTGFEAFF. CDR3 nucleotides: TGTGCCAGCAGCCCCGGGACAGGGTTTGAAGCTTTCTTT.

This chain joins TRBV6-5 and TRBJ1-2; a possible D gene is TRBD1 (5 bases). There are 12 residues in the CDR3. Looked up from germline, CDR1 is MNHEY and CDR2 is SVGAGI. The V end lost 8 bases, the J end lost 3 bases, and 10 bases lay between the germline ends. This CDR3 is CASRGGDYGYTF. The CDR3 nucleotides are TGTGCCAGCCGAGGAGGGGACTATGGCTACACCTTC.

V and J are TRBV7-9 and TRBJ2-7; 8 bases line up with TRBD2. The CDR3 spans 16 residues. The ends lost 3 bases at V and 3 bases at J; junction bases unmatched: 10. Looked up from germline, CDR1 is SEHNR and CDR2 is FQNEAQ (reference sequence). The DNA of the CDR3 is TGTGCCAGCAGCTTGGGGGATAGCGGGGACATCTACGAGCAGTACTTC. This encodes CASSLGDSGDIYEQYF.